The clone carrying this TCR beta chain was detected a few times. Original handling: From reference gene primer amplification, estimates of nucleated cell counts were derived. Data came from immunoSEQ multiplex PCR; TCRdb stores just in-frame clones and leaves some out. The V and J calls and clone size are taken from that table; D and trimming were inferred from the DNA. The repertoire holds 90,000 to 100,000 clones, with approximately 86% as singletons. V trimming: 5 bases; J trimming: 5 bases; junction bases outside the gene matches: 12. Germline-derived CDR1 and CDR2 are SGHTA and FQGNSA. The CDR3 spans 15 residues. These data come from a study of blood T cell repertoires in COVID-19. Study as a whole: Acute and convalescent COVID-19 samples came from the United States, Italy and Spain. Sample material is recorded as cDNA or gDNA derived from T cells, B-cell-depleted T cells, or PBMCs.

This TCR was recovered from a man older than 75 with acute or convalescent COVID-19. The specimen was peripheral blood. The V call is TRBV7-2, the J call TRBJ2-7; 7 positions match TRBD2. The CDR3 sequence: CASSLVPGLSNEQYF. Written as DNA, the CDR3 is TGTGCCAGCAGCCTGGTCCCGGGACTAAGTAACGAGCAGTACTTC.